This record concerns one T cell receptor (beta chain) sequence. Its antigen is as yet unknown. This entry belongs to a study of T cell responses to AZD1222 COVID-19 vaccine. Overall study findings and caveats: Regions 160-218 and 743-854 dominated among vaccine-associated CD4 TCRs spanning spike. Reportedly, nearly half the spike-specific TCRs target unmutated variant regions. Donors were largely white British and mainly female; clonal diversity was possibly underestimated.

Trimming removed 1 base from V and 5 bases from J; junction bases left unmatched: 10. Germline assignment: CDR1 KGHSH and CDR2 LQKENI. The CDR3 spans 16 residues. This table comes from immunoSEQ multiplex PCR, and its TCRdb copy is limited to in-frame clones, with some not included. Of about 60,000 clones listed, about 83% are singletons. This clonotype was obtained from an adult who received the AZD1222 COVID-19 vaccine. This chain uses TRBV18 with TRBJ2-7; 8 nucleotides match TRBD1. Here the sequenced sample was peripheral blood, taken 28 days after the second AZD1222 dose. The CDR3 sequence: CASSPLSPGQGNEQYF. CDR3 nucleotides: TGTGCCAGCTCACCACTAAGTCCAGGACAGGGCAACGAGCAGTACTTC.